This T cell receptor (beta chain) was recovered during a study of beta chain features in type 1 diabetes. Whole-study context: Age, gender and cell yields were alike across patients and healthy donors. Across every sample, around 98 million sorted cells were examined in total.

Points on this clone: Its matching antigen is unknown.

Germline assignment: CDR1 KGHSH and CDR2 LQKENI. The CDR3 is made up of 17 amino acids. Between the trimmed V and J ends, which lost 2 bases and 2 bases, there was a span of 17 bases. Broader study findings: Cells that show high TCR expression could be over-represented by cDNA sequencing.

Expressed TCRB transcripts were sequenced because the isolated RNA had all been reverse transcribed beforehand. Generated by immunoSEQ multiplex PCR, the TCRdb table keeps only in-frame clones and is missing some. The table includes 250,000 to 350,000 clones, around 13% detected once. The sample consisted of central memory CD4+ T cells from blood. The sequence was obtained from a man younger than 45 in good health. The chain employs TRBV18 and TRBJ2-3; a weak D match, TRBD2 (5 bases). This chain's CDR3 is CASSPGSTKINTDTQYF. The CDR3 nucleotides read TGTGCCAGCTCACCAGGTTCGACTAAAATCAACACAGATACGCAGTATTTT.